This entry lists 12 T cell receptor beta chains sequenced from one sample in a study of low-dose radiotherapy and immunotherapy resistance in tumors. Sample time point: before trial treatment. First-strand cDNA used TRAV- and TRBV-specific primers, covering alpha and beta chains. The TCRs were subjected to amplification over 20 PCR cycles employing a constant-region primer in conjunction with a V-primer adapter. TCRdb re-derived calls from the reads in MiXCR, one entry per CDR3 protein. Here the sample spans 70,000 to 95,000 distinct CDR3 sequences, roughly a sixth being singletons. Sample: PBMCs, taken before treatment. These TCRs come from a male donor with prostate cancer.

The chain joins TRBV6-2 or TRBV6-3 to TRBJ1-1; D ambiguous. Per germline, CDR1 MNHEY and CDR2 SVGEGT. V lost 0 bases to trimming and J lost 6 bases, with 5 bases between them. This CDR3 spans 12 amino acids. The CDR3 DNA reads as TGTGCCAGCAGTTACTCGGGAGCTGAAGCTTTCTTT. This sequence encodes CASSYSGAEAFF.

This clonotype has a count of ten or more. The chain couples TRBV6-4 to TRBJ1-5, with TRBD1 as a possible D gene (6 bases). CDR1 is MRHNA, CDR2 SNTAGT, per germline. The ends were cut back, 6 bases at V and 0 bases at J, with 12 bases in the middle. This CDR3 region has 15 residues. The CDR3 loop is CASRNRVTSNQPQHF. For the CDR3, the DNA is TGTGCCAGCAGGAACAGGGTAACTAGCAATCAGCCCCAGCATTTT.

This clonotype has at least ten counts. An end of the junction differs from the germline gene, which may be a read error. This rearrangement joins TRBV11-1 to TRBJ2-1; possibly TRBD2 for D (6 bases). The CDR3 runs to 11 residues. Germline V lookup: CDR1 SGHAT, CDR2 FQDESV (reference sequence). The CDR3 DNA is TGTGCCAGCAGCTCGCCGGGACTCCAGGTCTTC. Protein sequence: CASSSPGLQVF.

Of note for this clonotype: This is likely an artifact of a read error, given a far larger clone one base away. The chain couples TRBV7-3 to TRBJ2-1; D is ambiguous. V lost 4 bases and J 5 bases, leaving 6 bases between the germline ends. The CDR3 covers 12 residues. Germline V CDR1 and CDR2: SGHTA, FQGTGA. The CDR3 is CASSYPNNEQFF. CDR3 nucleotide sequence: TGTGCCAGCAGCTACCCAAACAATGAGCAGTTCTTC.

This clonotype occurred many times. The V and J genes are TRBV4-2 and TRBJ2-3; no clear D gene. Germline CDR1 LGHNA, CDR2 YNFKEQ. Trimming stripped 4 bases from V and 3 bases from J, with 8 bases between. The CDR3 consists of 13 residues. CDR3 nucleotide sequence: TGTGCCAGCAGCCCCCCCTTAACAGATACGCAGTATTTT. Amino acid sequence: CASSPPLTDTQYF.

This clonotype was observed many times. The rearrangement links TRBV19 to TRBJ1-6; D gene uncertain. This CDR3 region has 13 residues. The germline V gene has CDR1 LNHDA and CDR2 SQIVND (reference sequence). Trimming removed 8 bases at V and 9 bases at J, with 14 bases between. CDR3 protein: CASRGDTFSPLHF. The CDR3 nucleotides are TGTGCCAGTCGAGGAGATACATTTTCACCCCTCCACTTT.

Many counts were recorded for this clonotype. The chain recombines TRBV10-1 with TRBJ1-4, with no clear D. Deletions cut 11 bases from V and 8 bases from J, with 12 bases between. Germline V gives CDR1 WNHNN, CDR2 SYGVQD (reference sequence). The CDR3 sequence is 11 residues long. The CDR3 nucleotides are TGCGCCCTATGGGGTCAAGAAAAACTGTTTTTT. This translates into CALWGQEKLFF.

This clonotype was detected many times. This chain connects TRBV6-6 to TRBJ2-3; no reliable D call. Per the germline V gene, CDR1 is MNHNY and CDR2 is SVGAGI (reference sequence). Trimming pared 5 bases from V and 2 bases from J, leaving 14 bases between. This CDR3 spans 15 amino acids. DNA for the CDR3: TGTGCCAGCAGTCCTCCGGGCCTCAACACAGATACGCAGTATTTT. It encodes CASSPPGLNTDTQYF.

This clonotype was counted ten times or more. The chain carries TRBV20-1 and TRBJ2-1; 9 bases are shared with TRBD2. J lost 0 bases, V lost 3 bases, and 6 bases had no gene match. The length of the CDR3 is 16 residues. Germline V gives CDR1 DFQATT, CDR2 SNEGSKA (reference sequence). Here the CDR3 reads CSASRLAGTSYNEQFF. CDR3 in DNA: TGCAGTGCTAGTCGGCTAGCGGGGACCTCCTACAATGAGCAGTTCTTC.

This clonotype was counted a few times. This chain links TRBV19 with TRBJ2-7; 7 bases line up with TRBD1. The CDR3 is made up of 15 amino acids. The J segment lost 6 bases and the V segment lost 3 bases, leaving 11 bases of the junction unmatched. The V gene's germline CDR1 is LNHDA and CDR2 SQIVND (reference sequence). The CDR3 sequence: CASSIRDRAGVEQYF. CDR3 bases: TGTGCCAGTAGTATCCGCGACAGGGCAGGAGTCGAGCAGTACTTC.

This clonotype was detected ten times or more. The chain joins TRBV7-8 to TRBJ2-7, with 9 bases matching TRBD1. V gave up 5 bases and J gave up 4 bases; unmatched junction bases: 9. The CDR3 totals 15 residues. CDR1 SGHVS and CDR2 FQNEAQ come from the germline V gene. The CDR3 DNA reads as TGTGCCAGCAGCGACACACAGGGGGCAGGTTACGAGCAGTACTTC. Translating gives CASSDTQGAGYEQYF.

This clonotype was recorded a few times. This rearrangement joins TRBV6-2 or TRBV6-3 to TRBJ2-5; the D gene is possibly TRBD1 (6 bases). The length of the CDR3 is 13 residues. Trimming cost V 5 bases and J 4 bases, with 11 bases left between them. Germline V gene lookup returns CDR1 MNHEY and CDR2 SVGEGT. CDR3 sequence reads: CASSDRFGETQYF. As DNA, the CDR3 is TGTGCCAGCAGTGACAGGTTCGGAGAGACCCAGTACTTC.